Listed here is a single T cell receptor beta chain. The data were taken from a study of blood T cell repertoires in COVID-19. Overall study context: Whether acute or convalescent, the COVID-19 samples came from the United States, Italy and Spain. Sample material is recorded as cDNA or gDNA derived from T cells, B-cell-depleted T cells, or PBMCs.

Germline V gene data show CDR1 as SGHVS and CDR2 as FNYEAQ. Trimming cost V 4 bases and J 5 bases; bases outside gene matches: 8. The CDR3 sequence is 15 residues long. Source study methods: Cell counts per sample came from amplifying reference gene primers. TCRdb keeps only in-frame clones here, not all; method: immunoSEQ multiplex PCR. That table gives V, J and clone size, and the DNA gave D and trimming. In the table there are about 180,000 clones, about 88% of which are singletons. The receptor was isolated from a woman aged 25 to 39 with active or convalescent COVID-19. V is TRBV7-6 and J is TRBJ1-1; 9 nucleotides line up with TRBD1. The specimen was peripheral blood. This CDR3 reads CASSSQQGARTEAFF. CDR3 sequence (DNA): TGTGCCAGCAGCTCGCAACAGGGGGCGCGAACTGAAGCTTTCTTT.